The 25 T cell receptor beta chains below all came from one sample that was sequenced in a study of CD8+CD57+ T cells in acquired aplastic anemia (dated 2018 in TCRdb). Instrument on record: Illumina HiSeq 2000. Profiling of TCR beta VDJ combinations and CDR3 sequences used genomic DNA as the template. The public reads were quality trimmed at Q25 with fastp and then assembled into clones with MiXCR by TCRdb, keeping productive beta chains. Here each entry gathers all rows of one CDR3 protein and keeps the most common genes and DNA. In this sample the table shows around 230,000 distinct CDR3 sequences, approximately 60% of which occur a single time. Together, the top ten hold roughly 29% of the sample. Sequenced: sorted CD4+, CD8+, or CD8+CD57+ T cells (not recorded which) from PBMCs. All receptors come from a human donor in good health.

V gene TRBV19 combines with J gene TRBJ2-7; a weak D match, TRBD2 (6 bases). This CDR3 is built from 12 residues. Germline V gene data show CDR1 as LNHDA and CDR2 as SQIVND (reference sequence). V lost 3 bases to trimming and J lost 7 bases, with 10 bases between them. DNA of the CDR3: TGTGCCAGTAGTATTCGGGGGAATGAGCAGTACTTC. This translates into CASSIRGNEQYF.

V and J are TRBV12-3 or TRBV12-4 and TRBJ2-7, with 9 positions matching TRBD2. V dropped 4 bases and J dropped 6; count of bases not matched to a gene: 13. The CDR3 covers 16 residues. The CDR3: CASSSFSGGGASEQYF. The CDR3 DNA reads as TGTGCCAGCAGTTCCTTCTCAGGCGGGGGGGCCTCCGAGCAGTACTTC.

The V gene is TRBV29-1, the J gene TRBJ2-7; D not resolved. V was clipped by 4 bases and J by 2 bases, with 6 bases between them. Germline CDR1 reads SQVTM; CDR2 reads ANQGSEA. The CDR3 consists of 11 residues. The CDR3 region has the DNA TGCAGCGTTGGTCAGGCCTACGAGCAGTACTTC. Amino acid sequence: CSVGQAYEQYF.

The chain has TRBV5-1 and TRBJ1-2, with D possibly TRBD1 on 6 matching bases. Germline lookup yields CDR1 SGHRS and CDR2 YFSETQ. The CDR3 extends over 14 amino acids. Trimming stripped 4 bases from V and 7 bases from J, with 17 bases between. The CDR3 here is CASSEVGGSRGYTF. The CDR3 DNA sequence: TGCGCCAGCAGCGAAGTCGGGGGCTCCCGTGGCTACACCTTC.

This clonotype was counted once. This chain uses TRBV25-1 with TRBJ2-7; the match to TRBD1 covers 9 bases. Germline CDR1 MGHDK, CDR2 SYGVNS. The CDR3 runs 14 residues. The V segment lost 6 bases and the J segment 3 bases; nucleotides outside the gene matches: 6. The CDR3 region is CASRKTGGIYEQYF. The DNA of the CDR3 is TGTGCCAGCAGGAAGACAGGGGGAATCTACGAGCAGTACTTC.

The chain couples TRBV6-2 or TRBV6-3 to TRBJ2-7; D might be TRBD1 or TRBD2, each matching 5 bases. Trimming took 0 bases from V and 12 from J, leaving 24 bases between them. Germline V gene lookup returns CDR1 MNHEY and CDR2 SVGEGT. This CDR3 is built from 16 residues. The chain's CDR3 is CASSYSIRDPQWKGYF. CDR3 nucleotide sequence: TGTGCCAGCAGTTACTCGATTAGGGACCCCCAGTGGAAGGGGTACTTC.

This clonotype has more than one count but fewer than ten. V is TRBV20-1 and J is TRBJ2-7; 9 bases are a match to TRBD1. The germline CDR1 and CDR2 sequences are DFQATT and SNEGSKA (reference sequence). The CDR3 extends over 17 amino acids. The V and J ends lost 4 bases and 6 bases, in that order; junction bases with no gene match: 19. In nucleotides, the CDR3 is TGCAGTGCTATTTCTGGGGGGGGGGGACAGGGTAATCCCGAGCAGTACTTC. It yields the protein CSAISGGGGQGNPEQYF.

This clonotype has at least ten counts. Written as DNA, the CDR3 is TGCGCCAGCAGCGACAGGGATTACACTGAAGCTTTCTTT. Its protein is CASSDRDYTEAFF. The V call is TRBV10-2, the J call TRBJ1-1, with TRBD1 matching 7 bases. This CDR3 has 13 residues. The germline V gene has CDR1 WSHSY and CDR2 SAAADI. With 6 bases clipped from V and 3 bases from J, the junction kept 4 bases outside the gene matches.

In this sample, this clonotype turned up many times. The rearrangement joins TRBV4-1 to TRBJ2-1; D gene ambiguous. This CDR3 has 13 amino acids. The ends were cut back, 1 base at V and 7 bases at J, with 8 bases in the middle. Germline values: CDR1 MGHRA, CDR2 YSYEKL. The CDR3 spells CASSQGEWNEQFF. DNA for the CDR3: TGCGCCAGCAGCCAAGGTGAGTGGAATGAGCAGTTCTTC.

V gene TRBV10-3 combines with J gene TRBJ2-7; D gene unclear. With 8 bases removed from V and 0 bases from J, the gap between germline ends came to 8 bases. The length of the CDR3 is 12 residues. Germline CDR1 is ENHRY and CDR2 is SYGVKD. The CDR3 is CAIARTSYEQYF. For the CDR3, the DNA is TGTGCCATCGCCAGAACCTCCTACGAGCAGTACTTC.

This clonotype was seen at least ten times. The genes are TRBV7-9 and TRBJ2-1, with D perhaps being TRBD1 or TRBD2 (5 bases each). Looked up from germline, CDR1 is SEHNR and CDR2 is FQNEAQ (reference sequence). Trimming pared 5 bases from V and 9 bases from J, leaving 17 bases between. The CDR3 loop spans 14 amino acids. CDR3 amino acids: CASSRGTATSEQFF. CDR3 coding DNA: TGTGCCAGCAGCCGAGGGACCGCGACGAGTGAGCAGTTCTTC.

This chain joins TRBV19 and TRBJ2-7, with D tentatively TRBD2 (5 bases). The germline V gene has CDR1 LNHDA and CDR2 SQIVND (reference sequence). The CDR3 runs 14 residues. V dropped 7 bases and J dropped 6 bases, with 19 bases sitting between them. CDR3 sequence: CASKVDRTGSEQYF. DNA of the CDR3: TGTGCCAGTAAAGTAGACCGGACGGGATCCGAGCAGTACTTC.

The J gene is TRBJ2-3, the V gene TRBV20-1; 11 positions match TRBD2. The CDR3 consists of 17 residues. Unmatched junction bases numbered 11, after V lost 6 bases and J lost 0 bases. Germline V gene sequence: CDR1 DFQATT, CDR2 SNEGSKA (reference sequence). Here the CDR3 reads CSAWTSGLTTSTDTQYF. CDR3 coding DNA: TGCAGTGCGTGGACTAGCGGGCTAACTACCAGCACAGATACGCAGTATTTT.

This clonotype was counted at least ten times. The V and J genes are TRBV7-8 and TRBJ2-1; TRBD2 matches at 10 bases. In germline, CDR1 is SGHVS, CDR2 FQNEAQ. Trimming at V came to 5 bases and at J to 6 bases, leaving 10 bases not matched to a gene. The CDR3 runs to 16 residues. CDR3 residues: CASSASGTSAFNEQFF. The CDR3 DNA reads TGTGCCAGCAGCGCATCCGGGACTAGCGCTTTCAATGAGCAGTTCTTC.

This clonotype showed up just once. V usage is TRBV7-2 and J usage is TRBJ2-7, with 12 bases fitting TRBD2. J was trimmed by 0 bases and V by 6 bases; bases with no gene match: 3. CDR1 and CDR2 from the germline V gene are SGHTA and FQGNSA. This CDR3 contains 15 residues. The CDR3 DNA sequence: TGTGCCAGCAGGAAGACTAGCGGGGGCTCCTACGAGCAGTACTTC. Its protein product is CASRKTSGGSYEQYF. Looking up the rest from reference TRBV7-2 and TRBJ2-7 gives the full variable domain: GAGVSQSPSNKVTEKGKDVELRCDPISGHTALYWYRQSLGQGLEFLIYFQGNSAPDKSGLPSDRFSAERTGGSVSTLTIQRTQQEDSAVYLCASRKTSGGSYEQYFGPGTRLTVT.

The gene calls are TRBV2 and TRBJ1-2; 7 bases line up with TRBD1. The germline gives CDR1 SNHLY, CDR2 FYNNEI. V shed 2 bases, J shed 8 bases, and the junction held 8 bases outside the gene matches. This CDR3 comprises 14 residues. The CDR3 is CASSERRDSSGYTF. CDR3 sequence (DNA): TGTGCCAGCAGTGAAAGGCGGGACAGTTCAGGCTACACCTTC.

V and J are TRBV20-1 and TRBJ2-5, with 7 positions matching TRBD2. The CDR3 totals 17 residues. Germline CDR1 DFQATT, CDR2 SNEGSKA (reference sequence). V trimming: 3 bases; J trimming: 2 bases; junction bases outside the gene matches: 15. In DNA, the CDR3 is TGCAGTGCTAGGCCCCTGCCCGCTAGCGGACTACAAGAGACCCAGTACTTC. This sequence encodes CSARPLPASGLQETQYF.

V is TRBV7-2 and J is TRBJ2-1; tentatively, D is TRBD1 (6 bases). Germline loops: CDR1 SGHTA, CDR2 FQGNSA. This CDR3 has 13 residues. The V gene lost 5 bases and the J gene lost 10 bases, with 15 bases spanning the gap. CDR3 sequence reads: CASSLNRVGEQFF. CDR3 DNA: TGTGCCAGCAGCCTTAACAGGGTAGGGGAGCAGTTCTTC.

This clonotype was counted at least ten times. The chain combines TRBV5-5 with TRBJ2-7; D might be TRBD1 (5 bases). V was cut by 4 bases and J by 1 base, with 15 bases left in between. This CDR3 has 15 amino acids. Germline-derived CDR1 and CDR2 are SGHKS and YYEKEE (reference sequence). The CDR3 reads CASSLRSTASYEQYF. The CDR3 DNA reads TGTGCCAGCAGCCTACGCTCGACAGCGTCCTACGAGCAGTACTTC.

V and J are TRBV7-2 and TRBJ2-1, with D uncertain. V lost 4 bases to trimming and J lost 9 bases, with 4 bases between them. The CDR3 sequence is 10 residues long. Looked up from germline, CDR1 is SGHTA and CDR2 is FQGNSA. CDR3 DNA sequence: TGTGCCAGCAGCTCCCGTGAGCAGTTCTTC. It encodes CASSSREQFF.

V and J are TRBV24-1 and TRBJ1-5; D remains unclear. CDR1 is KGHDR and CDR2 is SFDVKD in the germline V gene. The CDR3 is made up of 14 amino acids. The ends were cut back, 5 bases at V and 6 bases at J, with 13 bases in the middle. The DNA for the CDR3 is TGTGCCACCAGTGTCCGGGGTAAGGGTCAGCCCCAGCATTTT. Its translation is CATSVRGKGQPQHF.

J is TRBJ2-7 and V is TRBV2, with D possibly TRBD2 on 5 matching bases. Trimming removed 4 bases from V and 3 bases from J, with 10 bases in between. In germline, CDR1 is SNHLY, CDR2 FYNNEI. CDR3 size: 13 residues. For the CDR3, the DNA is TGTGCCAGCAGTGGGACTCCCGGCTACGAGCAGTACTTC. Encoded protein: CASSGTPGYEQYF.

The CDR3 protein is CASRPEQGFYEQYF. CDR3 in DNA: TGTGCCAGCCGACCCGAACAGGGTTTCTACGAGCAGTACTTC. This chain connects TRBV11-2 to TRBJ2-7, with D tentatively TRBD1 (6 bases). The CDR3 spans 14 residues. Per germline, CDR1 SGHAT and CDR2 FQNNGV. V was clipped by 8 bases and J by 3 bases, with 17 bases between them.

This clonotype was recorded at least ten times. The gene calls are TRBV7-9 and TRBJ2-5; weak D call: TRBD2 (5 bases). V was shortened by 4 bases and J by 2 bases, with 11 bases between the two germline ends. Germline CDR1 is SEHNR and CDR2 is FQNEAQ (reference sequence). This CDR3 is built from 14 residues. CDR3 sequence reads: CASSSDGIQETQYF. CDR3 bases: TGTGCCAGCAGCTCCGACGGGATACAAGAGACCCAGTACTTC.

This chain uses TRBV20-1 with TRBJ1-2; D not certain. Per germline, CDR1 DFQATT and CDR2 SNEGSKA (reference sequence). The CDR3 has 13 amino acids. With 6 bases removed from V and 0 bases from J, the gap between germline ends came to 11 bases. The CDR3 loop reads CSASDGSNYGYTF. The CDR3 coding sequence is TGCAGTGCGTCGGACGGATCTAACTATGGCTACACCTTC.